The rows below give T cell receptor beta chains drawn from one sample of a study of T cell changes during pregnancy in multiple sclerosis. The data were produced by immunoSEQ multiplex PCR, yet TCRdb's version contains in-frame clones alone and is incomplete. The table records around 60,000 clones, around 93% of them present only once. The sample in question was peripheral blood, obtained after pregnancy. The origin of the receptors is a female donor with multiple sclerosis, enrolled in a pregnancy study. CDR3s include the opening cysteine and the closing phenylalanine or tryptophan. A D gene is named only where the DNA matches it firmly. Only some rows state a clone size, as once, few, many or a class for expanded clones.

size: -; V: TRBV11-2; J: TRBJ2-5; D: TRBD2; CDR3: CASSSGLAGRRLETQYF; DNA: TGTGCCAGCAGCTCGGGACTAGCGGGACGGAGGTTAGAGACCCAGTACTTC
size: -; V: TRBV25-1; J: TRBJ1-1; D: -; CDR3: CASSRNTEAFF; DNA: TGTGCCAGCAGCAGGAACACTGAAGCTTTCTTT
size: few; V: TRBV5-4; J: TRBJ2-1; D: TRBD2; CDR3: CASSSGTSVYNEQFF; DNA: TGTGCCAGCAGCTCCGGGACTAGCGTCTACAATGAGCAGTTCTTC
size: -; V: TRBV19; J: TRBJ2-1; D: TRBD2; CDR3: CASSSGTIDNEQFF; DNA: TGTGCCAGTAGTTCCGGGACTATCGACAATGAGCAGTTCTTC
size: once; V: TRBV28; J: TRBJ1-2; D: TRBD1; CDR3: CASRPGTVNYGYTF; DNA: TGTGCCAGCAGGCCCGGGACAGTAAACTATGGCTACACCTTC
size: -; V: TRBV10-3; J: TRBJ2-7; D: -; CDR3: CAIGGRGPYEQYF; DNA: TGTGCCATCGGGGGCAGGGGACCCTACGAGCAGTACTTC
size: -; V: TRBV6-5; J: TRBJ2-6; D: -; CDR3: CASSYSRRAGANVLTF; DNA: TGTGCCAGCAGTTACTCGAGGAGGGCTGGGGCCAACGTCCTGACTTTC
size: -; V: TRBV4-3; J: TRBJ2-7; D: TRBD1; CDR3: CASSQAQGAEQYF; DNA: TGCGCCAGCAGCCAAGCCCAGGGGGCCGAGCAGTACTTC
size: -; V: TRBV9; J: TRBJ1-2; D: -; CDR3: CASSVVAGDYGYTF; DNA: TGTGCCAGCAGCGTAGTGGCAGGGGACTATGGCTACACCTTC
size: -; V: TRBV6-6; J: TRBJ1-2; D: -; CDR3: CASRSPGEGYGYTF; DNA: TGTGCCAGCAGAAGCCCCGGGGAGGGCTATGGCTACACCTTC
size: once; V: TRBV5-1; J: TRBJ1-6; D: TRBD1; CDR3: CASSPGTGNSPLHF; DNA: TGCGCCAGCAGCCCTGGGACAGGGAATTCACCCCTCCACTTT
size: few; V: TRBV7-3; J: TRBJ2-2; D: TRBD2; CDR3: CASSLLADTGELFF; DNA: TGTGCCAGCAGCTTACTAGCGGACACCGGGGAGCTGTTTTTT
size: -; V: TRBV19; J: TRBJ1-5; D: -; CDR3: CASSIGFGSEQPQHF; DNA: TGTGCCAGTAGTATTGGGTTCGGGTCCGAGCAGCCCCAGCATTTT
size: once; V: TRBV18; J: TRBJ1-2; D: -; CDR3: CASSPPARSYGYTF; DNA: TGTGCCAGCTCACCACCGGCCCGAAGCTATGGCTACACCTTC
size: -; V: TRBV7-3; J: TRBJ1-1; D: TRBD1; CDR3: CASREQGVVTEAFF; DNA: TGTGCCAGCAGAGAACAGGGGGTAGTCACTGAAGCTTTCTTT
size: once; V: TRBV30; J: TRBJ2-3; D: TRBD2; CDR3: CAWSVLAGGPFASDTQYF; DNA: TGTGCCTGGAGTGTGCTAGCGGGAGGGCCTTTCGCTTCAGATACGCAGTATTTT
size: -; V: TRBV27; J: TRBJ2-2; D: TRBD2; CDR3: CASSSGLAGGELFF; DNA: TGTGCCAGCAGTTCCGGACTAGCGGGCGGGGAGCTGTTTTTT
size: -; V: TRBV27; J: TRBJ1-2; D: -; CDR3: CASSLSGDYGYTF; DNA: TGTGCCAGCAGTTTATCAGGGGACTATGGCTACACCTTC
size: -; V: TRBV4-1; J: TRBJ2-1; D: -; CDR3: CASSRPTGNEQFF; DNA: TGCGCCAGCAGCCGCCCGACTGGGAATGAGCAGTTCTTC
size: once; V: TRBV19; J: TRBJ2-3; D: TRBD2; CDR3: CASSIVAGGPDTQYF; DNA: TGTGCCAGTAGTATAGTAGCGGGAGGACCAGATACGCAGTATTTT
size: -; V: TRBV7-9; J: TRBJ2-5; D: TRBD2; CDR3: CASSILISGGHETQYF; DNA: TGTGCCAGCAGCATACTTATCTCGGGGGGGCACGAGACCCAGTACTTC
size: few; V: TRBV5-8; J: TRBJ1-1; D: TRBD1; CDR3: CASSSRDRVTEAFF; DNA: TGTGCCAGCAGCTCGCGGGACAGGGTGACTGAAGCTTTCTTT
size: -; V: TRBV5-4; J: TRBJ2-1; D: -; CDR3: CASRRGTPNEQFF; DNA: TGTGCCAGCAGACGCGGGACTCCCAATGAGCAGTTCTTC
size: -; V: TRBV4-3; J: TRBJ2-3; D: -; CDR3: CASSQLTGTPTDTQYF; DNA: TGCGCCAGCAGCCAACTGACCGGGACTCCCACAGATACGCAGTATTTT
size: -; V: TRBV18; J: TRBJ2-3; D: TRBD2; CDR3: CASSPPLAGADTQYF; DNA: TGTGCCAGCTCACCACCCTTAGCGGGAGCCGATACGCAGTATTTT
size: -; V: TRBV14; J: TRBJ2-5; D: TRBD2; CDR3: CASSQQAGLASQETQYF; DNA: TGTGCCAGCAGCCAACAGGCCGGACTAGCAAGCCAAGAGACCCAGTACTTC
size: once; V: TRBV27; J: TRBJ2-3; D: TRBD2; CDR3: CASSLSTSAPDTQYF; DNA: TGTGCCAGCAGTTTGAGTACTAGCGCCCCAGATACGCAGTATTTT
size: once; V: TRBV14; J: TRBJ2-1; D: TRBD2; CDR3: CASSQWGGNEQFF; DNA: TGTGCCAGCAGCCAATGGGGGGGGAATGAGCAGTTCTTC
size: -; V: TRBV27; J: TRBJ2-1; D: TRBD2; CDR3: CASSARTRRNEQFF; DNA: TGTGCCAGCAGTGCTAGGACTAGGCGCAATGAGCAGTTCTTC
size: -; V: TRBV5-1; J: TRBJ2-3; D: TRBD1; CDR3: CASSQGASDTQYF; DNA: TGCGCCAGTTCACAGGGGGCATCAGATACGCAGTATTTT